This T cell receptor (beta chain) emerged from a study of cytomegalovirus exposure and HLA in healthy donors. General study findings and limits: In a later analysis, DRB1 alleles had the most associated TCRs; HLA-C alleles the fewest. In all likelihood, a cluster of highly shared sequence variants was a sequencing artifact. As was reported, the classifier diagnosed cytomegalovirus status with high specificity and sensitivity. In terms of immune exposure information, only CMV serostatus was available.

Of note for this clone: No antigen is known for it.

Trimming removed 3 bases from V and 2 bases from J; junction bases left unmatched: 7. The CDR3 has 17 residues. The germline V gene has CDR1 SGHAT and CDR2 FQNNGV. 60 Vbeta and 13 Jbeta primers were used in PCR. TCRdb keeps only in-frame clones here, not all; method: immunoSEQ multiplex PCR. The sample holds fewer than 200,000 clones, around 64% seen once. The source of this sequence is a woman younger than 45 in good health and CMV-seronegative. V and J are TRBV11-2 and TRBJ2-7, with 13 bases fitting TRBD2. The sequenced sample was PBMCs. This CDR3 is CASSFPLTSGGPYEQYF. The CDR3 bases are TGTGCCAGCAGCTTCCCTCTGACTAGCGGGGGGCCCTACGAGCAGTACTTC.